This is a list of T cell receptor beta chains from one sample in a study of blood T cell repertoires in COVID-19. Using immunoSEQ multiplex PCR, the repertoire was profiled, and TCRdb retains in-frame clones only, with some absent. The table records over 250,000 clones, roughly nine tenths of them present only once. Sequenced sample: PBMCs or T cells enriched from blood (not recorded which). Receptors were obtained from a woman aged 60-75 years who had recovered from COVID-19. The CDR3 runs from the conserved cysteine through the conserved F or W.

TRBJ1-2,TRBV6-1,CASSEAWVPSGGYTF
TRBJ2-7,TRBV4-1,CASSQVSGSYEQYF
TRBJ2-7,TRBV30,CAWRPTGAGIISYEQYF
TRBJ2-1,TRBV28,CASSRLAVESYNEQFF
TRBJ1-5,TRBV19,CASRGGVGQPQHF
TRBJ2-1,TRBV30,CAWSKLGLAVYNEQFF
TRBJ2-1,TRBV27,CASSSWGAGGLENELFF
TRBJ2-7,TRBV6-5,CATRLTATYEQYF
TRBJ1-4,TRBV27,CASGRGGGVEKLFF
TRBJ2-5,TRBV2,CASNEQGFQETQYF
TRBJ2-7,TRBV6-6,CASSYKPGQLDWSLLSSGF
TRBJ2-3,TRBV28,CASTPAGGRRDTQYF
TRBJ1-5,TRBV28,CASSDIGQPQHF
TRBJ1-2,TRBV10-3,CAISESRAELYTF
TRBJ2-3,TRBV3-1/TRBV3-2,CASSLSPNYASTDTQYF
TRBJ1-5,TRBV19,CASSLGQGVNQPQHF
TRBJ1-2,TRBV5-1,CASSVRGDDYGYTF
TRBJ1-1,TRBV11-3,CASMGPDRGGTEAFF
TRBJ2-7,TRBV2,CASSEGGTSGYEQYF
TRBJ1-5,TRBV5-5,CASSLEGPFGNQPQHF
TRBJ1-4,TRBV29-1,CSVVAGGHNEKLFF
TRBJ2-1,TRBV27,CASKAGTGGGGEQFF
TRBJ2-2,TRBV24-1,CATEGAGELFF
TRBJ2-6,TRBV28,CASSMDSSGANVLTF
TRBJ2-5,TRBV9,CASSAPGTSGGIWETQYF
TRBJ2-5,TRBV5-8,CASSIGQQETQYF
TRBJ1-1,TRBV25-1,CASSELGGAEAFF
TRBJ2-3,TRBV7-3,CASSLNSYTDTQYF
TRBJ2-2,TRBV7-2,CASRWDYDTGELFF
TRBJ2-7,TRBV18,CASSPEGGSYEQYF
TRBJ2-7,TRBV7-3,CASSQGLAGTYEQYF
TRBJ2-1,TRBV30,CAWSVLREANEQFF
TRBJ1-2,TRBV9,CASSVTGGPQDYGYTF